This T cell receptor beta chain was documented in a study of blood T cells in healthy people across ages. It was with a sample-barcoded 5' primer and a J-beta primer mix that a second PCR of roughly 6 to 12 cycles was run. Template switching added a 12-random-nucleotide identifier to every cDNA molecule. TCRdb reprocessed the 5' RACE reads with MiXCR, giving one entry per CDR3 protein. The sample consists of hundreds of thousands of distinct CDR3 sequences, approximately 44% of them appearing once. This clonotype was observed many times. CDR3 length: 13 residues. Trimming removed 5 bases from V and 3 bases from J, with 11 bases in between. Germline V gene lookup returns CDR1 SGHTA and CDR2 FQGNSA.

The rearrangement links TRBV7-2 to TRBJ2-7; D ambiguous. This clonotype originated in a man aged 55 to 70 in good health. Material for sequencing was blood. The CDR3 DNA reads as TGTGCCAGCAGCGTAAACGTTAACTACGAGCAGTACTTC. Encoded protein: CASSVNVNYEQYF.